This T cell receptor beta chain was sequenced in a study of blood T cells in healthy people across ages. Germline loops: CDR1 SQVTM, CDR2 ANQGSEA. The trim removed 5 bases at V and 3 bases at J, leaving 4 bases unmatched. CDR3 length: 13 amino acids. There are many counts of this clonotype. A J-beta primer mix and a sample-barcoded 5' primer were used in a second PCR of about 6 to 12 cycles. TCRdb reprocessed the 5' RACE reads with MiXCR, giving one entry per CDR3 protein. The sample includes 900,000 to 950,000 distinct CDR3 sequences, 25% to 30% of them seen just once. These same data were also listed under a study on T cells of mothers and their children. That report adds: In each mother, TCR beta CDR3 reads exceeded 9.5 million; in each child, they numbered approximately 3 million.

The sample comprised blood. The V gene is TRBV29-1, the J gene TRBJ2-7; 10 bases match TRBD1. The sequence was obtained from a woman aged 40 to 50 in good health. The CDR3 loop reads CSVSWTGGYEQYF. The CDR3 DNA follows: TGCAGCGTTTCCTGGACAGGGGGCTACGAGCAGTACTTC.